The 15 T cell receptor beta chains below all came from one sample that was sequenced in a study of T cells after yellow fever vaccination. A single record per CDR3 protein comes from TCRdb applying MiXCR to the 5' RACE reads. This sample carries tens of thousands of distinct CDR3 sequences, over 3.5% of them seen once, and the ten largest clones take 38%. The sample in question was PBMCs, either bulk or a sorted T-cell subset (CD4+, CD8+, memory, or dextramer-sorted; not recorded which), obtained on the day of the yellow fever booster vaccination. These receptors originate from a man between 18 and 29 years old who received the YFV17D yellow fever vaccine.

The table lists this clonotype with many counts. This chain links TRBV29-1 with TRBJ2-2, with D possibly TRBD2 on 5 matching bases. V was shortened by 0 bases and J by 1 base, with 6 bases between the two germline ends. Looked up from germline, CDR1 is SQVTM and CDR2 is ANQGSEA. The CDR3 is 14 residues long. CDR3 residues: CSVEDGGNTGELFF. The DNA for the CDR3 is TGCAGCGTTGAAGATGGAGGGAACACCGGGGAGCTGTTTTTT.

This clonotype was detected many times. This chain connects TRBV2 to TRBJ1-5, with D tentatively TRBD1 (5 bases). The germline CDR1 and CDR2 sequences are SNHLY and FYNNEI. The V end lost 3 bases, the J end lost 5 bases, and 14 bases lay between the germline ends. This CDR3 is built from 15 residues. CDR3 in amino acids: CASSDVGGSDQPQHF. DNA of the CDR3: TGTGCCAGCAGTGATGTCGGGGGTAGTGATCAGCCCCAGCATTTT.

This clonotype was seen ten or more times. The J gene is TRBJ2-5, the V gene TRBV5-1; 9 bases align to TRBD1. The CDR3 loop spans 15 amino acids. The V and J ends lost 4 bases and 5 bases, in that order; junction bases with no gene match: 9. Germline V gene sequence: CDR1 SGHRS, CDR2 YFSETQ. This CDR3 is CASSTGTGFKETQYF. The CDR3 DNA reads TGCGCCAGCAGCACCGGGACAGGGTTTAAGGAGACCCAGTACTTC.

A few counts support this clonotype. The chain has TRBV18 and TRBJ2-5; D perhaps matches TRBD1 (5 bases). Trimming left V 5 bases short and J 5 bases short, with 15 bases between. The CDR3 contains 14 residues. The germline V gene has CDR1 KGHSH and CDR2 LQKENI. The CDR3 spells CASSSFAGLETQYF. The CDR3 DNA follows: TGTGCCAGCTCAAGCTTTGCAGGGCTGGAGACCCAGTACTTC.

This CDR3 reads CASSLRTGLTAQYF. In DNA, the CDR3 is TGTGCCAGCAGCCTACGGACCGGACTGACGGCGCAGTACTTC. This sequence joins TRBV6-2 or TRBV6-3 and TRBJ2-7; D may be TRBD2 (5 bases). Trimming stripped 6 bases from V and 9 bases from J, with 21 bases between. Germline CDR1 reads MNHEY; CDR2 reads SVGEGT. This CDR3 contains 14 residues.

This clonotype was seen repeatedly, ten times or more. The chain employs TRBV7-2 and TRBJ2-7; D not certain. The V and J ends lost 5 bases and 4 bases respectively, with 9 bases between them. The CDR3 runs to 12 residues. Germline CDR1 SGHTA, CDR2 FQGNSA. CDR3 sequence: CASSLREYEQYF. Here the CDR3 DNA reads TGTGCCAGCAGCCTACGTGAATACGAGCAGTACTTC.

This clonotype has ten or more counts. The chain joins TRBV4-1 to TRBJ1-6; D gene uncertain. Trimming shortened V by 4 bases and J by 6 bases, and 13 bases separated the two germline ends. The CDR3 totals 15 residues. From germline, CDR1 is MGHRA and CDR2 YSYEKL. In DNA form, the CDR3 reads TGCGCCAGCAGCCCCCTCGTGGCAGCTAATTCACCCCTCCACTTT. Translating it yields CASSPLVAANSPLHF.

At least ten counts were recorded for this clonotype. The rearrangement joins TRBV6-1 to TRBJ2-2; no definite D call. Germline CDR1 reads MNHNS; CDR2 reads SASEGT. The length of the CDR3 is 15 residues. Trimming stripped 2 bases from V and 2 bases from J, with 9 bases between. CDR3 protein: CASSELPHNTGELFF. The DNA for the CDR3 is TGTGCCAGCAGTGAACTCCCACACAACACCGGGGAGCTGTTTTTT.

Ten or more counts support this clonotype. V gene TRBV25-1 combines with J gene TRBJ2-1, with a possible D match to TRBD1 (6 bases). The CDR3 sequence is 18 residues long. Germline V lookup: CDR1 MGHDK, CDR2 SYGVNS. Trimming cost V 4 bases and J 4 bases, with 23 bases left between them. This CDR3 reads CASSVRQAMPFFYNEQFF. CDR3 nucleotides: TGTGCCAGCAGTGTCAGACAGGCCATGCCATTTTTTTACAATGAGCAGTTCTTC.

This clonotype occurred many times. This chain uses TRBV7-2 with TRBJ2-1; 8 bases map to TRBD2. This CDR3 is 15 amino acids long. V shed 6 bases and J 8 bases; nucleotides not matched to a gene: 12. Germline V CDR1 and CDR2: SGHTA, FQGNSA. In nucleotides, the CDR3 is TGTGCCAGCAGGGCTCCGGGACTAGAAACCTATGAGCAGTTCTTC. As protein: CASRAPGLETYEQFF. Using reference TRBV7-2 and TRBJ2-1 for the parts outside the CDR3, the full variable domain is GAGVSQSPSNKVTEKGKDVELRCDPISGHTALYWYRQSLGQGLEFLIYFQGNSAPDKSGLPSDRFSAERTGGSVSTLTIQRTQQEDSAVYLCASRAPGLETYEQFFGPGTRLTVL.

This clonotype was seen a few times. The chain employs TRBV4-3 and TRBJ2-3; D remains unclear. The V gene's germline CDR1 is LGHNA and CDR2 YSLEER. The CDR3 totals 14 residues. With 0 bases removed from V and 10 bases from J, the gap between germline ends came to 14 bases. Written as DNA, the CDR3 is TGCGCCAGCAGCCAAGATCCCGGGTTTAGGGCGCAGTATTTT. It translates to CASSQDPGFRAQYF.

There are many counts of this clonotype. CDR3 residues: CASSQQGVSRYEQYF. DNA for the CDR3: TGTGCCAGCAGCCAACAGGGGGTATCTCGTTACGAGCAGTACTTC. The chain recombines TRBV12-3 or TRBV12-4 with TRBJ2-7, with 8 bases matching TRBD1. V lost 6 bases to trimming and J lost 4 bases; unmatched junction nucleotides: 11. The CDR3 runs 15 residues.

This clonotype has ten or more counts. The CDR3, as DNA: TGTGCCAGCAGTTCAGGGCGGAGCTCCTACGAGCAGTACTTC. It encodes CASSSGRSSYEQYF. J is TRBJ2-7 and V is TRBV12-3 or TRBV12-4; maybe TRBD1 (5 bases). Trimming removed 4 bases from V and 0 bases from J, with 10 bases in between. CDR3 size: 14 residues.

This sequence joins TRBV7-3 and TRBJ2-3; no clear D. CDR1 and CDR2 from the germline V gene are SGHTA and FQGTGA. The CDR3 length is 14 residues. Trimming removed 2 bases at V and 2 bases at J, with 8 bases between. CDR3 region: CASSLERFTDTQYF. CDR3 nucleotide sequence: TGTGCCAGCAGCTTAGAGAGGTTCACAGATACGCAGTATTTT.

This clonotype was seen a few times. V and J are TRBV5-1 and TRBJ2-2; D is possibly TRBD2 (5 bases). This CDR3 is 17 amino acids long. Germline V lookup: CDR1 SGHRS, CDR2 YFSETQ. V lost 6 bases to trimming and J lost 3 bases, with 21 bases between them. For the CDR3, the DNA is TGCGCCAGCAAACCGGGCCCGGGCGGGCAGTACACCGGGGAGCTGTTTTTT. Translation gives CASKPGPGGQYTGELFF.